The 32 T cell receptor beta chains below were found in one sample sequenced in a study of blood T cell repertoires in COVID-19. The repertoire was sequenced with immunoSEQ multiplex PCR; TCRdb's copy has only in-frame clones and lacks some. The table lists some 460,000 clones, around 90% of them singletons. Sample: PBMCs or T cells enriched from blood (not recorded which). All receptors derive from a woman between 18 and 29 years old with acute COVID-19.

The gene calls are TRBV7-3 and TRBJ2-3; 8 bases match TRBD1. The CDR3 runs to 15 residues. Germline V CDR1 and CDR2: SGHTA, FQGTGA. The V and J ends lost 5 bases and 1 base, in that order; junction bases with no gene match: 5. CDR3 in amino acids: CASSPQGAGTDTQYF. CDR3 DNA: TGTGCCAGCAGCCCCCAGGGGGCCGGCACAGATACGCAGTATTTT. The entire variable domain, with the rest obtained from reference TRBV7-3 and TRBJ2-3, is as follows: GAGVSQTPSNKVTEKGKYVELRCDPISGHTALYWYRQSLGQGPEFLIYFQGTGAADDSGLPNDRFFAVRPEGSVSTLKIQRTERGDSAVYLCASSPQGAGTDTQYFGPGTRLTVL.

The CDR3 loop is CASSPQQYSNQPQHF. In nucleotides, the CDR3 is TGTGCCAGCAGTCCACAGCAATATAGCAATCAGCCCCAGCATTTT. The chain links TRBV27 to TRBJ1-5; D unresolved. This CDR3 contains 15 residues. Germline V gives CDR1 MNHEY, CDR2 SMNVEV (reference sequence). The V end was cut by 5 bases, the J end by 0 bases, with 11 bases between.

For the CDR3, the DNA is TGTGCCACCAGCGTTGAGAGCACAGATACGCAGTATTTT. Amino acid sequence: CATSVESTDTQYF. The chain joins TRBV24-1 to TRBJ2-3; D uncertain. Trimming pared 7 bases from V and 0 bases from J, leaving 7 bases between. Germline assignment: CDR1 KGHDR and CDR2 SFDVKD. The CDR3 totals 13 residues.

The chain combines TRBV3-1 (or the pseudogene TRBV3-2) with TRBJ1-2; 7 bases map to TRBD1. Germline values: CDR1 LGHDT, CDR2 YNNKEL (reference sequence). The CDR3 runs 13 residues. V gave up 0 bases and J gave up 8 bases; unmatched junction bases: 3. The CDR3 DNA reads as TGTGCCAGCAGCCAAGATCAGGGACAGGGCTACACCTTC. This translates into CASSQDQGQGYTF.

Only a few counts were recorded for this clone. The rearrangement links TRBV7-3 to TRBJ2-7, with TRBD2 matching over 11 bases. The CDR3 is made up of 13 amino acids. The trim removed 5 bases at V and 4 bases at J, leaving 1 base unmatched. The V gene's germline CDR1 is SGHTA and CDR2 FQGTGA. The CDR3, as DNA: TGTGCCAGCAGCCGGACTAGCGGGTACGAGCAGTACTTC. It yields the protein CASSRTSGYEQYF.

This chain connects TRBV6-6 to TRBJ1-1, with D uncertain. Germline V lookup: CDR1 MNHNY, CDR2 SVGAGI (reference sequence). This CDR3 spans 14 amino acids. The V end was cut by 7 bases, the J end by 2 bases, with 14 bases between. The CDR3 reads CASKHTEINTEAFF. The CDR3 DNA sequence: TGTGCCAGCAAACATACAGAGATAAACACTGAAGCTTTCTTT.

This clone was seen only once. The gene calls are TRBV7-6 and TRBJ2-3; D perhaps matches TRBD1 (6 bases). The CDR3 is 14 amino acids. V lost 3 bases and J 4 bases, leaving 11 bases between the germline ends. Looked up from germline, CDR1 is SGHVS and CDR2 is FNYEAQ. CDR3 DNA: TGTGCCAGCAGCTTTCAGGGGTATTCAGATACGCAGTATTTT. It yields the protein CASSFQGYSDTQYF. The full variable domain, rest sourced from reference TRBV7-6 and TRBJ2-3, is GAGVSQSPRYKVTKRGQDVALRCDPISGHVSLYWYRQALGQGPEFLTYFNYEAQQDKSGLPNDRFSAERPEGSISTLTIQRTEQRDSAMYRCASSFQGYSDTQYFGPGTRLTVL.

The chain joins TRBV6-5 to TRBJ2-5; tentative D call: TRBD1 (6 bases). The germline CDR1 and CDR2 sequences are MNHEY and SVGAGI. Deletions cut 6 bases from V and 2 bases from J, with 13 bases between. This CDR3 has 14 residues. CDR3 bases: TGTGCCAGCAGGGACAGAGAGATTCAAGAGACCCAGTACTTC. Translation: CASRDREIQETQYF.

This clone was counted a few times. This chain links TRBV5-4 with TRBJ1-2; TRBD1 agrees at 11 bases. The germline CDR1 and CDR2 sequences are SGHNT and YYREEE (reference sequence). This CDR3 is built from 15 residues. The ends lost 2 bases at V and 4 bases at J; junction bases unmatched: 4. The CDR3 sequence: CASSLQGTGGYGYTF. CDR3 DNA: TGTGCCAGCAGCTTACAGGGGACAGGGGGCTATGGCTACACCTTC.

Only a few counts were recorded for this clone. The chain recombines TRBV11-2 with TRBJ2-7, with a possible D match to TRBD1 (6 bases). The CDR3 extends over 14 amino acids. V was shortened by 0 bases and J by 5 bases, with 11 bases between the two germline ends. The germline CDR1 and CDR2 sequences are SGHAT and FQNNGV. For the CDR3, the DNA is TGTGCCAGCAGCTTAGAACAGGGAGTCAACGAGCAGTACTTC. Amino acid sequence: CASSLEQGVNEQYF.

The CDR3: CASSPYNGPGDQPQHF. The CDR3 DNA reads as TGTGCCAGCAGCCCTTATAATGGGCCAGGCGATCAGCCCCAGCATTTT. This sequence joins TRBV7-2 and TRBJ1-5; no firm D call. Trimming took 5 bases from V and 5 from J, leaving 19 bases between them. Germline CDR1 and CDR2: SGHTA and FQGNSA. The CDR3 runs to 16 residues.

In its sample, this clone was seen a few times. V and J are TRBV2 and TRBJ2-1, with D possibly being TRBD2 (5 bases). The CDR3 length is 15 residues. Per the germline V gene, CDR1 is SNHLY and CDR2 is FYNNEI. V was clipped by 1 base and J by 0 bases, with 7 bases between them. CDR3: CASSEERSSYNEQFF. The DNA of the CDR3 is TGTGCCAGCAGTGAAGAGCGGAGCTCCTACAATGAGCAGTTCTTC.

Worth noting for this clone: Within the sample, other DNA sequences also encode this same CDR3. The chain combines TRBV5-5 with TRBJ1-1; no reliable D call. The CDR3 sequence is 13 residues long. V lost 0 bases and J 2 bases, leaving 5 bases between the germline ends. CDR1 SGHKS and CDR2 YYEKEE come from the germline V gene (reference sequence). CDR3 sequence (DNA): TGTGCCAGCAGCTTGGACAGAAACACTGAAGCTTTCTTT. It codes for CASSLDRNTEAFF.

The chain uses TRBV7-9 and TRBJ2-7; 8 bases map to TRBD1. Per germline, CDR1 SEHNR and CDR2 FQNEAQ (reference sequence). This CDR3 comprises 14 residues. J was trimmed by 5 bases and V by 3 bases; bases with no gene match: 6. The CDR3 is CASSFGDRGDEQYF. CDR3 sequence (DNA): TGTGCCAGCAGCTTCGGAGACAGGGGTGACGAGCAGTACTTC.

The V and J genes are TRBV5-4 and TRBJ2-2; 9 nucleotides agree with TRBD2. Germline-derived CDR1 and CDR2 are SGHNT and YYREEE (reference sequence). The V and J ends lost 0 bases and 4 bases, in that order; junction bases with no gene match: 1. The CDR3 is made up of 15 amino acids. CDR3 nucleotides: TGTGCCAGCAGCTTGGCAGCGGGAGGCACCGGGGAGCTGTTTTTT. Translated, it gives CASSLAAGGTGELFF.

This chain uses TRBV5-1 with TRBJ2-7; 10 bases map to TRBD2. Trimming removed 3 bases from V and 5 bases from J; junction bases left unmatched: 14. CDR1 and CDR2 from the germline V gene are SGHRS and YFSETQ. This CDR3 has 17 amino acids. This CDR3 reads CASSYGTGTSVLDEQYF. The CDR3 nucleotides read TGCGCCAGCAGCTATGGAACCGGGACTAGCGTTCTCGACGAGCAGTACTTC.

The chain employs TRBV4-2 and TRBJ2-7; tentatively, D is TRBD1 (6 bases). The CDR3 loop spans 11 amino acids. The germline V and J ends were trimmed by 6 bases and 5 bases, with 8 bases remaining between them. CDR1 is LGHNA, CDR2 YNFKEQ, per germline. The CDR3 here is CASSHRDEQYF. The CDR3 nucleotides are TGTGCCAGCAGTCACAGGGACGAGCAGTACTTC.

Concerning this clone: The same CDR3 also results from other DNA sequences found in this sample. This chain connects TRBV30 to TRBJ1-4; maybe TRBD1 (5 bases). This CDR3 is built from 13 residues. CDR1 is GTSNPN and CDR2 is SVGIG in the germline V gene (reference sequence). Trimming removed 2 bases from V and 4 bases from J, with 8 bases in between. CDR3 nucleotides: TGTGCCTGGAGTCGGCAGGGTAATGAAAAACTGTTTTTT. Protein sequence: CAWSRQGNEKLFF.

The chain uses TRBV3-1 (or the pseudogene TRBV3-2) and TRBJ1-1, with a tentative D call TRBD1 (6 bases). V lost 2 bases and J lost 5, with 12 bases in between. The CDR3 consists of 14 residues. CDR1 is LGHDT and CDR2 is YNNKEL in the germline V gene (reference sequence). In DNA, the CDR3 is TGTGCCAGCAGCCAACTACAGGGTGGAACTGAAGCTTTCTTT. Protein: CASSQLQGGTEAFF.

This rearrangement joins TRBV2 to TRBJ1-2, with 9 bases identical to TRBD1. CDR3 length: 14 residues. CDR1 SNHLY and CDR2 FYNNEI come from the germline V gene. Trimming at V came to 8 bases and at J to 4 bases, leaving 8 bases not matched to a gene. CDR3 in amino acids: CASGGQGNFYGYTF. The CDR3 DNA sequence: TGTGCCAGCGGGGGACAGGGAAATTTCTATGGCTACACCTTC.

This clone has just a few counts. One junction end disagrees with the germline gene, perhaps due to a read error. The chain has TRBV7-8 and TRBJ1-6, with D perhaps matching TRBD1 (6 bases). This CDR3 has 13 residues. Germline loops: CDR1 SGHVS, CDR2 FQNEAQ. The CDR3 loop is CASSLSLYRDIVF. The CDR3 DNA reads TGTGCCAGCAGCTTATCTCTATACCGGGACATCGTTTTT.

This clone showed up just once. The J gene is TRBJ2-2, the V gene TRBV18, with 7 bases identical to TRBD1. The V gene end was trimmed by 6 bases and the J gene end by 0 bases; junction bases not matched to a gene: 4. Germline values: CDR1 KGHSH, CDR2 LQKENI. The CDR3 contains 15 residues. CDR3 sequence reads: CASSLQGANTGELFF. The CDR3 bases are TGTGCCAGCTCCCTCCAGGGGGCGAACACCGGGGAGCTGTTTTTT.

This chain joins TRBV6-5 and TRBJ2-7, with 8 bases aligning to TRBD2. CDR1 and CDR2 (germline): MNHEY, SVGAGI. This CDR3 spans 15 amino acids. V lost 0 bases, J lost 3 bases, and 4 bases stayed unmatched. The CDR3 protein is CASSYSITSGYEQYF. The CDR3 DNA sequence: TGTGCCAGCAGTTACTCGATAACTAGCGGCTACGAGCAGTACTTC.

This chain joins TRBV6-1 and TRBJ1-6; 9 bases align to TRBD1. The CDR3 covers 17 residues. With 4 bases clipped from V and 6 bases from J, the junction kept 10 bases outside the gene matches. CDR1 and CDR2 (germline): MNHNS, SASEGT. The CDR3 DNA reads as TGTGCCAGCAGTGGAGAATTCGGACAGGGGCGTAATTCACCCCTCCACTTT. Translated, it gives CASSGEFGQGRNSPLHF.

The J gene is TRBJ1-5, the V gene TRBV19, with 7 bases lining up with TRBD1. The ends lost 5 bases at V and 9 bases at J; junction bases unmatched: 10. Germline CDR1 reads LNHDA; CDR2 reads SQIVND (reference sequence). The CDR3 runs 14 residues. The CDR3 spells CASSANSYRGPQHF. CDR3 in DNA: TGTGCCAGTAGTGCCAATTCCTACAGGGGGCCCCAGCATTTT.

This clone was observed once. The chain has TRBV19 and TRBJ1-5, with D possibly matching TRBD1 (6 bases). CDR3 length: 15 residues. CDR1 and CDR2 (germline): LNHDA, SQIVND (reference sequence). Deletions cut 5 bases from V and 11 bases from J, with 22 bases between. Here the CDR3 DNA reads TGTGCCAGTAGTTTGTCCAGACAGGCCCTAGGGGCCCAGCATTTT. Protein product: CASSLSRQALGAQHF.

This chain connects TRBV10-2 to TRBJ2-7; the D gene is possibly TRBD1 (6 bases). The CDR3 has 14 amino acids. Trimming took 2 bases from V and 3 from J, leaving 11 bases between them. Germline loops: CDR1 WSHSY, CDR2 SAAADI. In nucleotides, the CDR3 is TGCGCCAGCAGTGAGGACAGGTTCTTCTACGAGCAGTACTTC. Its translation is CASSEDRFFYEQYF.

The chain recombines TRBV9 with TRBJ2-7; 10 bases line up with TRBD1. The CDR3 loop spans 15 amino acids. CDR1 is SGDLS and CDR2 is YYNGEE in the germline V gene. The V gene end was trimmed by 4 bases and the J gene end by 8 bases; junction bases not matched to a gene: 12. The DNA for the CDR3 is TGTGCCAGCAGCACCGCTGGGACAGGGGTCTCCCAGCAGTACTTC. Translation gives CASSTAGTGVSQQYF.

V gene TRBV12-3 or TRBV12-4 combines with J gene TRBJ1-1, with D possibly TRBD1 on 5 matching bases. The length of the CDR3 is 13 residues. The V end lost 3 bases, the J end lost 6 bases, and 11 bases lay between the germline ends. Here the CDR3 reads CASSFGAGAEAFF. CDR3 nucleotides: TGTGCCAGCAGTTTTGGAGCGGGGGCTGAAGCTTTCTTT.

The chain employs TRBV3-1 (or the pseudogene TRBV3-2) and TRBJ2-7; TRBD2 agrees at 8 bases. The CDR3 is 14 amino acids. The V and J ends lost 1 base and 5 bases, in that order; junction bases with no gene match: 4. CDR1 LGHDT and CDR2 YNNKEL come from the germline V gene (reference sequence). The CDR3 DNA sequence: TGTGCCAGCAGCCAAGTCCGGGAGGGCGACGAGCAGTACTTC. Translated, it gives CASSQVREGDEQYF.

The CDR3 DNA reads as TGTGCCAGCAGCTTTACTAACTATGGCTACACCTTC. It is translated as CASSFTNYGYTF. The V call is TRBV27, the J call TRBJ1-2, with D hard to call. The CDR3 length is 12 residues. V shed 6 bases and J shed 0 bases, with 5 bases lying between them. In germline, CDR1 is MNHEY, CDR2 SMNVEV (reference sequence).

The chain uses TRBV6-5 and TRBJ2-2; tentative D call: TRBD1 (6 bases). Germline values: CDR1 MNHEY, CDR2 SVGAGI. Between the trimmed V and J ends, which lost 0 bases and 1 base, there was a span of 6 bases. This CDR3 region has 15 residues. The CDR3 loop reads CASSYSTGNTGELFF. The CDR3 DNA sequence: TGTGCCAGCAGTTACTCGACAGGGAACACCGGGGAGCTGTTTTTT.